This T cell receptor (beta chain) was identified during a study of long-term antiretroviral therapy in people with HIV. At the level of the study: Initial samples were collected about a decade before the 2015 immediate-ART recommendation.

Points on this clone: Its antigen is unknown.

The libraries were made with immunoSEQ v3.0 at survey level. The repertoire was sequenced with immunoSEQ multiplex PCR; TCRdb's copy has only in-frame clones and lacks some. Among about 16,000 clones listed, 70% to 90% were seen once. General study findings and limits: CDR3 lengths in HIV samples spanned a narrower range than controls. Once patients were on ART, diversity went higher but still fell short of transplant donor controls.

The V gene lost 3 bases and the J gene lost 7 bases, with 10 bases spanning the gap. Germline CDR1 is KGHSH and CDR2 is LQKENI. This CDR3 has 13 residues. V usage is TRBV18 and J usage is TRBJ2-1; a possible D gene is TRBD2 (6 bases). Sequencing used unsorted PBMCs, obtained 0.5 years after starting antiretroviral therapy. The TCR comes from a woman aged 40 to 55 with HIV. The CDR3 DNA reads TGTGCCAGCTCACCGGTGGGAGGAAATGAGCAGTTCTTC. Encoded protein: CASSPVGGNEQFF. Variable domain in full (rest from reference TRBV18 and TRBJ2-1): NAGVMQNPRHLVRRRGQEARLRCSPMKGHSHVYWYRQLPEEGLKFMVYLQKENIIDESGMPKERFSAEFPKEGPSILRIQQVVRGDSAAYFCASSPVGGNEQFFGPGTRLTVL.